Listed below are T cell receptor beta chains from one sample, sequenced in a study of tumor-infiltrating lymphocytes in oesophageal squamous cell carcinoma. TCRdb re-analysed the PCR reads in MiXCR, keeping a single row per CDR3 protein. The repertoire holds 10,000 to 15,000 distinct CDR3 sequences, with roughly 50% as singletons. Sequencing was carried out using esophageal tumor tissue. These receptors were taken from a male donor with esophageal squamous cell carcinoma. CDR3s include the opening cysteine and the closing phenylalanine or tryptophan. Fields, in order: V gene, clone size, J gene, D gene, CDR3 protein, CDR3 DNA. A D gene is named only where the DNA matches it firmly. Clone size is shown for a subset of rows, as once, few, many or a class of expanded clone.

TRBV7-2	-	TRBJ2-5	TRBD2	CASSSPGLAGRETQYF	TGTGCCAGCAGCTCGCCGGGACTAGCGGGGAGGGAGACCCAGTACTTC
TRBV12-3/TRBV12-4	-	TRBJ2-1	-	CASSFYYNEQFF	TGTGCCAGCAGTTTCTATTACAATGAGCAGTTCTTC
TRBV7-8	medium-sized	TRBJ2-1	-	CASSLASYNEQFF	TGTGCCAGCAGCTTGGCCTCCTACAATGAGCAGTTCTTC
TRBV7-8	many	TRBJ2-1	TRBD1	CASSQRDSSYNEQFF	TGTGCCAGCAGCCAAAGGGACAGCTCCTACAATGAGCAGTTCTTC
TRBV27	many	TRBJ2-7	TRBD1	CASSSGTASYEQYF	TGTGCCAGCAGTTCAGGGACAGCTTCCTACGAGCAGTACTTC
TRBV5-6	-	TRBJ1-2	-	CASSRDGMGFGYTF	TGTGCCAGCAGCCGCGATGGTATGGGGTTTGGCTACACCTTC
TRBV6-1	-	TRBJ2-3	TRBD2	CASSSPGPGLGTDTQYF	TGTGCCAGCAGTTCTCCGGGCCCGGGACTAGGGACAGATACGCAGTATTTT
TRBV5-1	many	TRBJ2-7	TRBD1	CASSLGTGFSYEQYF	TGCGCCAGCAGCTTGGGGACAGGATTCTCCTACGAGCAGTACTTC
TRBV7-2	-	TRBJ2-3	TRBD2	CASSPRIAGGSDTQYF	TGTGCCAGCAGCCCCCGTATAGCGGGGGGGTCAGATACGCAGTATTTT
TRBV28	-	TRBJ2-5	TRBD1	CASSSGQLKETQYF	TGTGCCAGCAGTTCGGGACAGTTGAAAGAGACCCAGTACTTC
TRBV2	-	TRBJ2-3	TRBD2	CACNSGFTDTQYF	TGTGCCTGCAATAGCGGGTTCACAGATACGCAGTATTTT
TRBV7-9	medium-sized	TRBJ1-4	TRBD1	CASSPGQGNEKLFF	TGTGCCAGCAGTCCGGGACAGGGTAATGAAAAACTGTTTTTT
TRBV7-9	few	TRBJ2-3	TRBD2	CASSAPPGLAGDTQYF	TGTGCCAGCAGCGCCCCACCGGGACTAGCGGGAGATACGCAGTATTTT
TRBV10-3	-	TRBJ2-3	TRBD1	CAISPTGESTDTQYF	TGTGCCATCAGTCCAACAGGGGAATCGACAGATACGCAGTATTTT
TRBV7-2	few	TRBJ2-1	TRBD2	CASSLTSGTYEQFF	TGTGCCAGCAGCTTGACTAGCGGAACCTACGAGCAGTTCTTC
TRBV7-6	-	TRBJ2-7	-	CASSPGGGNHEQYF	TGTGCTAGCAGTCCCGGGGGCGGGAACCACGAGCAGTACTTC
TRBV19	-	TRBJ2-3	TRBD1	CASRRGPSTDTQYF	TGTGCCAGTAGAAGGGGGCCTAGCACAGATACGCAGTATTTT
TRBV10-3	-	TRBJ2-3	TRBD2	CAISESRLAGGTDTQYF	TGTGCCATCAGTGAGTCTCGACTAGCGGGAGGAACAGATACGCAGTATTTT
TRBV7-2	few	TRBJ2-7	TRBD2	CASSLGLLAGATKQYF	TGTGCCAGCAGCTTAGGACTACTAGCGGGAGCTACTAAGCAGTACTTC
TRBV7-6	-	TRBJ2-7	-	CASIGGTSYEQYF	TGTGCCAGCATCGGCGGGACCTCCTACGAGCAGTACTTC
TRBV5-1	-	TRBJ2-7	TRBD2	CASSLGLAGGYEQYF	TGCGCCAGCAGCCTGGGACTAGCGGGAGGCTACGAGCAGTACTTC
TRBV7-3	-	TRBJ2-1	-	CASSFGGGYNEQFF	TGTGCCAGCAGCTTTGGCGGAGGCTACAATGAGCAGTTCTTC
TRBV5-3	-	TRBJ2-5	-	CASSLGGPLQETQYF	TGTGCCAGCAGCTTGGGGGGTCCCCTCCAAGAGACCCAGTACTTC
TRBV7-8	-	TRBJ2-6	TRBD1	CASSLRDSHSGANVLTF	TGTGCCAGCAGCCTACGGGACAGTCACTCTGGGGCCAACGTCCTGACTTTC
TRBV11-3	-	TRBJ2-5	-	CASSLANQGWETQYF	TGTGCCAGCAGCTTAGCAAATCAGGGGTGGGAGACCCAGTACTTC
TRBV28	many	TRBJ1-3	-	CACFTQGNTIYF	TGTGCCTGCTTTACCCAGGGAAACACCATATATTTT
TRBV19	many	TRBJ2-1	TRBD1	CASSITILDRGSYNEQFF	TGTGCCAGTAGCATCACGATTCTAGACAGGGGTTCATACAATGAGCAGTTCTTC
TRBV7-6	-	TRBJ2-5	-	CASSRNLGTETQYF	TGTGCTAGCAGCCGTAATCTAGGGACAGAGACCCAGTACTTC
TRBV7-6	-	TRBJ2-6	TRBD1	CASSLSAGRDRDSGANVLTF	TGTGCCAGCAGCTTATCGGCCGGTCGGGACAGGGACTCTGGGGCCAACGTCCTGACTTTC
TRBV7-2	-	TRBJ2-7	TRBD2	CASSSQSGMYSYEQYF	TGTGCCAGCAGCTCACAGAGCGGGATGTACTCCTACGAGCAGTACTTC
TRBV2	many	TRBJ2-7	TRBD2	CASLWTSGPYEQYF	TGTGCCAGCCTTTGGACTAGCGGGCCCTACGAGCAGTACTTC
TRBV11-2	few	TRBJ1-1	-	CASSLVLGVGTEAFF	TGTGCCAGCAGCTTAGTTCTGGGGGTTGGTACTGAAGCTTTCTTT
TRBV6-4	many	TRBJ1-4	TRBD1	CASSKDRGANEKLFF	TGTGCCAGCAGTAAGGACAGGGGAGCTAATGAAAAACTGTTTTTT
TRBV15	many	TRBJ2-7	TRBD1	CATSRVAGQAYEQYF	TGTGCCACCAGCAGAGTCGCTGGACAGGCCTACGAGCAGTACTTC
TRBV5-5	many	TRBJ1-4	-	CASSYIGGQGAGANEKLFF	TGTGCCAGCAGCTACATTGGGGGTCAAGGGGCCGGGGCTAATGAAAAACTGTTTTTT
TRBV5-1	few	TRBJ2-7	TRBD1	CASSLTGQGYEQYF	TGCGCCAGCAGCCTAACAGGACAGGGCTACGAGCAGTACTTC
TRBV4-1	medium-sized	TRBJ1-5	-	CASSQDRAGRSPVEPQHF	TGCGCCAGCAGCCAAGATCGGGCAGGGCGAAGCCCTGTTGAGCCCCAGCATTTT
TRBV5-3	-	TRBJ2-1	TRBD1	CASSFRGGRSEQFF	TGTGCCAGCAGCTTTCGAGGGGGCCGGAGTGAGCAGTTCTTC
TRBV6-2/TRBV6-3	-	TRBJ2-1	-	CASSSRQAQFF	TGTGCCAGCAGTTCTCGACAGGCGCAGTTCTTC
TRBV7-8	-	TRBJ2-3	-	CASSPSGPRFTDTQYF	TGTGCCAGCAGCCCCAGCGGGCCCCGATTCACAGATACGCAGTATTTT
TRBV28	large	TRBJ2-5	-	CASKGSAETQYF	TGTGCCAGCAAGGGGAGCGCGGAGACCCAGTACTTC
TRBV12-3/TRBV12-4	medium-sized	TRBJ1-2	TRBD1	CASSDRETYGYTF	TGTGCCAGCTCAGACAGGGAGACCTATGGCTACACCTTC
TRBV7-9	few	TRBJ2-7	-	CASSLVGSSYEQYF	TGTGCCAGCAGCTTAGTCGGCAGCTCCTACGAGCAGTACTTC
TRBV28	once	TRBJ2-1	TRBD2	CASSSAGTSYNEQFF	TGTGCCAGCAGTTCCGCCGGGACTAGCTACAATGAGCAGTTCTTC
TRBV7-6	-	TRBJ2-1	-	CASSLQVGNEQFF	TGTGCCAGCAGCTTACAGGTTGGCAATGAGCAGTTCTTC
TRBV4-1	-	TRBJ2-7	TRBD2	CASSQRPGLAGEIQQYF	TGCGCCAGCAGCCAACGACCGGGACTAGCGGGAGAGATTCAGCAGTACTTC
TRBV7-8	-	TRBJ2-1	-	CASSPGTDNEQFF	TGTGCCAGCAGCCCCGGGACGGACAATGAGCAGTTCTTC
TRBV7-9	-	TRBJ2-5	TRBD2	CASSLGPLAGQETQYF	TGTGCCAGCAGCTTAGGTCCCCTAGCGGGGCAAGAGACCCAGTACTTC
TRBV7-6	-	TRBJ2-7	-	CASTSETGANYEQYF	TGTGCCAGTACGTCTGAGACAGGTGCTAACTACGAGCAGTACTTC
TRBV19	many	TRBJ1-1	TRBD1	CASSWGQGQPEAFF	TGTGCCAGTAGTTGGGGACAGGGTCAACCTGAAGCTTTCTTT
TRBV30	-	TRBJ1-1	-	CAWSALGPTEAFF	TGTGCCTGGAGTGCCCTAGGGCCCACTGAAGCTTTCTTT
TRBV7-2	many	TRBJ2-1	-	CASSSGSGGYNEQFF	TGTGCCAGCAGCTCCGGGAGCGGTGGATACAATGAGCAGTTCTTC
TRBV7-2	-	TRBJ2-5	TRBD1	CASSPKDRGYNEQYF	TGTGCCAGCAGCCCGAAGGACAGGGGCTACAATGAGCAGTACTTC